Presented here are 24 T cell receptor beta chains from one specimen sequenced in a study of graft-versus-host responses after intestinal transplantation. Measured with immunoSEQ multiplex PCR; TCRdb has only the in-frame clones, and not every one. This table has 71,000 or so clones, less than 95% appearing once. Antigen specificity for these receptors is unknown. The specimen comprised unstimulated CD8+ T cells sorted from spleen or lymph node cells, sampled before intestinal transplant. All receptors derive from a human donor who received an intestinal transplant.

CDR3 DNA sequence: TGTGCCAGCAGCTCCGGACTAGCGGGGGGAAGCTCCTACGAGCAGTACTTC. Its translation is CASSSGLAGGSSYEQYF. The rearrangement links TRBV5-4 to TRBJ2-7, with 14 positions matching TRBD2. The CDR3 is made up of 17 amino acids. V trimming: 3 bases; J trimming: 0 bases; junction bases outside the gene matches: 5. The germline CDR1 and CDR2 sequences are SGHNT and YYREEE (reference sequence).

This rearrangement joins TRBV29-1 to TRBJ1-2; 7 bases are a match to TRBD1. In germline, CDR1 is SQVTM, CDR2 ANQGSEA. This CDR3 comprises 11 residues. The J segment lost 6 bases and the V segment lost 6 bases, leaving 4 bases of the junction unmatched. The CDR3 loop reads CSVPTGHGYTF. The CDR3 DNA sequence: TGCAGCGTCCCGACAGGGCATGGCTACACCTTC. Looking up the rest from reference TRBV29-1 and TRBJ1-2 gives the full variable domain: SAVISQKPSRDICQRGTSLTIQCQVDSQVTMMFWYRQQPGQSLTLIATANQGSEATYESGFVIDKFPISRPNLTFSTLTVSNMSPEDSSIYLCSVPTGHGYTFGSGTRLTVV.

The CDR3 here is CASSPPGGSGVGEQYF. In nucleotides, the CDR3 is TGCGCCAGCAGCCCCCCCGGGGGTAGCGGGGTAGGGGAGCAGTACTTC. This chain uses TRBV5-1 with TRBJ2-7, with TRBD2 identical over 8 bases. This CDR3 has 16 residues. The V and J ends lost 4 bases and 7 bases, in that order; junction bases with no gene match: 16. CDR1 and CDR2 from the germline V gene are SGHRS and YFSETQ.

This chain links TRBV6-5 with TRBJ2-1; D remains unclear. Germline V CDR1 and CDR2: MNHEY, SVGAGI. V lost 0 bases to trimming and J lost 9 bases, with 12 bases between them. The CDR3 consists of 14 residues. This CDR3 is CASSYSRIFGEQFF. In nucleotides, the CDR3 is TGTGCCAGCAGTTACTCGAGGATATTCGGTGAGCAGTTCTTC.

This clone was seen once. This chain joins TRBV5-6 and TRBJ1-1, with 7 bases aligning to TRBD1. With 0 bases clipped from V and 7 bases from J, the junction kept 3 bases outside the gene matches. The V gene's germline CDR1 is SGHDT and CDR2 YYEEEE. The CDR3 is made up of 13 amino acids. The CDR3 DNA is TGTGCCAGCAGCTTGGGGGGACAGCTTGAAGCTTTCTTT. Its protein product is CASSLGGQLEAFF.

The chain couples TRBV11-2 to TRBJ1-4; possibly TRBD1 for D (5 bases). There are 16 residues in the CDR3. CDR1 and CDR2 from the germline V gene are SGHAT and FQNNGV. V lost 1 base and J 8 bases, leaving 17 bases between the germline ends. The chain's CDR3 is CASSLAGHPGREKLFF. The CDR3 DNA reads TGTGCCAGCAGCTTAGCAGGACACCCCGGGAGGGAAAAACTGTTTTTT.

This CDR3 reads CASSSSGTGFYNEQFF. CDR3 in DNA: TGCGCCAGCAGCTCATCCGGGACAGGGTTCTACAATGAGCAGTTCTTC. This chain links TRBV5-1 with TRBJ2-1; TRBD1 matches at 9 bases. The CDR3 has 16 amino acids. Germline CDR1 SGHRS, CDR2 YFSETQ. V was clipped by 3 bases and J by 3 bases; unmatched bases: 7.

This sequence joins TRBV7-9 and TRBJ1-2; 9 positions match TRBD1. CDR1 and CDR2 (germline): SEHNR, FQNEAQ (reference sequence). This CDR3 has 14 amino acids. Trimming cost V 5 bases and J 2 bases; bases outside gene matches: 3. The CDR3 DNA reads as TGTGCCAGCAGCCCGGGACAGGGAAACTATGGCTACACCTTC. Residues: CASSPGQGNYGYTF.

The CDR3 sequence is CASGLPRPGQVYEQYF. For the CDR3, the DNA is TGTGCTAGTGGTTTGCCTCGGCCGGGACAGGTATACGAGCAGTACTTC. The chain links TRBV12-5 to TRBJ2-7; 8 positions agree with TRBD1. Germline CDR1 reads LGHNT; CDR2 reads FRNRAP. This CDR3 has 16 residues. V dropped 2 bases and J dropped 4; count of bases not matched to a gene: 10.

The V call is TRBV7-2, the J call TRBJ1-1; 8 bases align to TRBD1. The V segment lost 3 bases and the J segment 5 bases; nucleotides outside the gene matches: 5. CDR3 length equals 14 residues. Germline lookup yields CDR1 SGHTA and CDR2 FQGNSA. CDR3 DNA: TGTGCCAGCAGCTTGGTCAGGGGGCAGACTGAAGCTTTCTTT. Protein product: CASSLVRGQTEAFF.

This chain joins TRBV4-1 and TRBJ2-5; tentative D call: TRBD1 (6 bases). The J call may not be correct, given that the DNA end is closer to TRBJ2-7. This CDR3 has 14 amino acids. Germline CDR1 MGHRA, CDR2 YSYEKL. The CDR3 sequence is CASSQGQVSYEQYF. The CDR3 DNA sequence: TGCGCCAGCAGCCAAGGACAGGTATCCTACGAGCAGTACTTC.

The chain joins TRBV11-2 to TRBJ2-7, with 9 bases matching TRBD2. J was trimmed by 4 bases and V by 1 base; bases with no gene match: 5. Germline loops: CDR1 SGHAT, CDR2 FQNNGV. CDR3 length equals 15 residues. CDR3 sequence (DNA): TGTGCCAGCAGCTTAGTTCTAGCGGGGTTTTACGAGCAGTACTTC. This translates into CASSLVLAGFYEQYF.

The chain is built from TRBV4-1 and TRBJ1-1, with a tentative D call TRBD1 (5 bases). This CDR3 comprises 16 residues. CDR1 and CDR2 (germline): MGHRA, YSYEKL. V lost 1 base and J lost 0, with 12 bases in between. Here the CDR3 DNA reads TGCGCCAGCAGCCAAGTCTGGGGGGATATGAACACTGAAGCTTTCTTT. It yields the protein CASSQVWGDMNTEAFF.

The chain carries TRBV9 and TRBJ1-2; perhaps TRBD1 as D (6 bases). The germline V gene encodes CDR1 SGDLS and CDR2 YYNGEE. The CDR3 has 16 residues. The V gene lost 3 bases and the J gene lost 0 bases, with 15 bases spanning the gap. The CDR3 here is CASSAYREIANYGYTF. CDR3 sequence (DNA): TGTGCCAGCAGCGCATACAGGGAGATAGCTAACTATGGCTACACCTTC.

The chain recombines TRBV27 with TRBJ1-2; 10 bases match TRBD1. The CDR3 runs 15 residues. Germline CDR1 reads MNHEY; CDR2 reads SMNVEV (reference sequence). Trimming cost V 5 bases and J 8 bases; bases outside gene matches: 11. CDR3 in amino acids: CASSPLGTGASGYTF. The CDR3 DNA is TGTGCCAGCAGTCCCCTTGGGACAGGGGCCAGCGGCTACACCTTC.

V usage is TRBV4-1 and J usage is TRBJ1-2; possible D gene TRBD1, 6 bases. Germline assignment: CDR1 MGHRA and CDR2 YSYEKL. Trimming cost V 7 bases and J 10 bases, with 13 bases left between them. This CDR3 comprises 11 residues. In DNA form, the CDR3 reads TGCGCCAGCAACCGGGACAACGACTACACCTTC. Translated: CASNRDNDYTF.

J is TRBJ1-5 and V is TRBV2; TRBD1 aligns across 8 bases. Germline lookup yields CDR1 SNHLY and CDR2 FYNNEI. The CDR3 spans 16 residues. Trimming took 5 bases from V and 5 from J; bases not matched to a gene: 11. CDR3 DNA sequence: TGTGCCAGCAGTCCCAGACACAGGGGGTTGGATCAGCCCCAGCATTTT. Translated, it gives CASSPRHRGLDQPQHF.

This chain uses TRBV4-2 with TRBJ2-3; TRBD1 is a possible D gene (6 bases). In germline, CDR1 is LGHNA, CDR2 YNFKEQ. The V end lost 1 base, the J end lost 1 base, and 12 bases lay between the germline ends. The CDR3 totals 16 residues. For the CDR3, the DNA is TGTGCCAGCAGCCAAGTAGTCAGGGGACGCACAGATACGCAGTATTTT. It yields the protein CASSQVVRGRTDTQYF.

The CDR3 loop reads CASSVRGSGNTIYF. The CDR3 DNA reads TGTGCCAGCAGTGTACGAGGGTCCGGAAACACCATATATTTT. V usage is TRBV6-1 and J usage is TRBJ1-3; D is ambiguous. The CDR3 is made up of 14 amino acids. Trimming left V 4 bases short and J 4 bases short, with 11 bases between. Germline V gives CDR1 MNHNS, CDR2 SASEGT.

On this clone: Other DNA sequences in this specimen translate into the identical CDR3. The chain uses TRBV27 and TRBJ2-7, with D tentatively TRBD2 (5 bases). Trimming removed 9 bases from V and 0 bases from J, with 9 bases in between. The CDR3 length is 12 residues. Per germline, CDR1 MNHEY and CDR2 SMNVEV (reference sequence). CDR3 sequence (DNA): TGTGCCAGAGGACTTAACTCCTACGAGCAGTACTTC. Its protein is CARGLNSYEQYF.

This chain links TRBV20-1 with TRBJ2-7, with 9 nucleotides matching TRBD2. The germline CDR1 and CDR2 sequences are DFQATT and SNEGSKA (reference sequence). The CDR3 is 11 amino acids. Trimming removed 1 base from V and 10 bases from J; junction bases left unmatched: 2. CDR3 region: CSARAGTSQYF. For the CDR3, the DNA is TGCAGTGCTAGAGCCGGGACTAGCCAGTACTTC.

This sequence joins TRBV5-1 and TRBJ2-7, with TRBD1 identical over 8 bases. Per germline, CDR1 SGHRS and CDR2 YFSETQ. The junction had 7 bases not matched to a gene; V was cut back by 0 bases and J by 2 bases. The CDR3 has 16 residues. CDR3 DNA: TGCGCCAGCAGCTTGGCCGGGGGACAGGCAACCTACGAGCAGTACTTC. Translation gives CASSLAGGQATYEQYF.

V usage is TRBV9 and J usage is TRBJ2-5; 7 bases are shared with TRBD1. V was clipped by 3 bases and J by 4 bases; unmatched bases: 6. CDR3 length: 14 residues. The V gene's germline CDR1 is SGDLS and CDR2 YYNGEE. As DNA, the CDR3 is TGTGCCAGCAGCGCCTACGGGACAGTAGAGACCCAGTACTTC. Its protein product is CASSAYGTVETQYF.

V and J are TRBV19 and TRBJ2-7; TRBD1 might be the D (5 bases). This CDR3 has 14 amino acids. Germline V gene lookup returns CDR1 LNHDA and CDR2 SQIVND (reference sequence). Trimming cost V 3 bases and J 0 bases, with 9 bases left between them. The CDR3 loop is CASSITDSSYEQYF. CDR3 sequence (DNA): TGTGCCAGTAGTATCACCGACAGCTCCTACGAGCAGTACTTC.